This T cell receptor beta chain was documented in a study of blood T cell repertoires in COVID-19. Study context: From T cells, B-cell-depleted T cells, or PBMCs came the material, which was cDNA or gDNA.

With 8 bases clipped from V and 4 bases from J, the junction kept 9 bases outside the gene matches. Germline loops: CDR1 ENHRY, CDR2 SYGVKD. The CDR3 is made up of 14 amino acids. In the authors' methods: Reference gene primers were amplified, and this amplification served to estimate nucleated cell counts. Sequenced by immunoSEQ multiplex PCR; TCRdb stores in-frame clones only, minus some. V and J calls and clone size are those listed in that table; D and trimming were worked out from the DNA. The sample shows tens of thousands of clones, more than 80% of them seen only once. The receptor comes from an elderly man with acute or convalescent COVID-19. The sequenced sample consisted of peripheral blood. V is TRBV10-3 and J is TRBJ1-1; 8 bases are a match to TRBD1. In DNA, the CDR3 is TGTGCCATCTCGGCGGACAGGGTCGGCACTGAAGCTTTCTTT. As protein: CAISADRVGTEAFF.